These 19 T cell receptor beta chains were sequenced from one sample in a study of T cells in Graves' hyperthyroidism and ophthalmopathy (dated by TCRdb to about 2019). The library was produced with multiplex PCR. This sample was sequenced with an Illumina HiSeq 2000. The TCR beta CDR3 regions were amplified from RNA transcripts. The first round of RT-PCR for the TCR CDR3 was performed with the HTBI primer set and the Qiagen OneStep RT-PCR kit. TCRdb reworked the public reads: Q25 trimming with fastp, MiXCR clone assembly, productive beta chains retained. Entries that share a CDR3 protein sequence are merged under the most common genes and DNA. This sample gives 210,000 or so distinct CDR3 sequences in total; about a sixth of them show up just once. The top ten clones comprise around 52% of the sample. Sequenced material: blood. These receptors originate from a man between 50 and 59 years old with Graves' hyperthyroidism.

This clonotype has only a few counts. The V call is TRBV7-2, the J call TRBJ2-5, with no clear D. Trimming left V 9 bases short and J 2 bases short, with 13 bases between. This CDR3 is built from 13 residues. The V gene's germline CDR1 is SGHTA and CDR2 FQGNSA. The CDR3 DNA follows: TGTGCCAGTAGTATCCGAATTCAAGAGACCCAGTACTTC. Translating gives CASSIRIQETQYF.

At least ten counts were recorded for this clonotype. V is TRBV6-2 or TRBV6-3 and J is TRBJ2-7; 10 nucleotides agree with TRBD1. The junction had 17 bases not matched to a gene; V was cut back by 6 bases and J by 9 bases. The CDR3 covers 16 residues. Germline assignment: CDR1 MNHEY and CDR2 SVGEGT. The CDR3 reads CASRELGQGSFQGQYF. DNA for the CDR3: TGTGCCAGCAGAGAGCTGGGACAGGGGAGTTTTCAAGGGCAGTACTTC.

This clonotype showed up many times. V gene TRBV12-3 or TRBV12-4 combines with J gene TRBJ1-2, with D possibly TRBD1 on 6 matching bases. CDR3 length: 15 residues. V was clipped by 5 bases and J by 1 base, with 14 bases between them. The DNA for the CDR3 is TGTGCCAGCAGTGGAACCGGGACACTTAACTATGGCTACACCTTC. As protein: CASSGTGTLNYGYTF.

This clonotype was seen a handful of times. Sequence at one end of the junction differs from germline and may be a read error. The genes are TRBV20-1 and TRBJ2-3; no definite D call. The CDR3 runs to 14 residues. Germline lookup yields CDR1 DFQATT and CDR2 SNEGSKA (reference sequence). The CDR3 DNA follows: TGCGGTGCTCAGCATAGTGGGAACACAGATACGCAGTATTTT. It encodes CGAQHSGNTDTQYF.

The count of this clonotype is one. V and J are TRBV20-1 and TRBJ2-1, with 10 nucleotides matching TRBD2. CDR1 and CDR2 from the germline V gene are DFQATT and SNEGSKA (reference sequence). V lost 6 bases to trimming and J lost 6 bases; unmatched junction nucleotides: 8. CDR3 length: 14 residues. CDR3 bases: TGCAGTGCCAGAAGCGGGAGGGCTGGCAATGAGCAGTTCTTC. Amino acid sequence: CSARSGRAGNEQFF.

Only a few counts were recorded for this clonotype. The V call is TRBV11-2, the J call TRBJ2-1; tentative D call: TRBD2 (5 bases). The V end lost 8 bases, the J end lost 8 bases, and 19 bases lay between the germline ends. CDR3 size: 14 residues. Germline V CDR1 and CDR2: SGHAT, FQNNGV. This CDR3 is CASLQRGSKDEQFF. DNA for the CDR3: TGTGCCAGCCTCCAGAGAGGGAGTAAGGATGAGCAGTTCTTC.

This clonotype has only a few counts. The chain links TRBV3-1 to TRBJ2-1; possibly TRBD2 for D (5 bases). Germline V gene data show CDR1 as LGHDT and CDR2 as YNNKEL (reference sequence). The V and J ends lost 0 bases and 1 base respectively, with 10 bases between them. The CDR3 loop spans 16 amino acids. This chain's CDR3 is CASSQDQRRSYNEQFF. The DNA of the CDR3 is TGTGCCAGCAGCCAAGACCAGCGGAGATCCTACAATGAGCAGTTCTTC.

This clonotype was observed at least ten times. The chain couples TRBV28 to TRBJ2-1; 9 positions match TRBD2. CDR3 size: 15 residues. Per the germline V gene, CDR1 is MDHEN and CDR2 is SYDVKM. V gave up 2 bases and J gave up 7 bases; unmatched junction bases: 6. The CDR3 coding sequence is TGTGCCAGCAGTTTAAGGACTAGCGTGTGGAATGAGCAGTTCTTC. Translating gives CASSLRTSVWNEQFF.

This clonotype occurred a few times. The V call is TRBV20-1, the J call TRBJ2-5, with a possible D match to TRBD2 (6 bases). Between the trimmed V and J ends, which lost 8 bases and 5 bases, there was a span of 15 bases. Looked up from germline, CDR1 is DFQATT and CDR2 is SNEGSKA (reference sequence). The CDR3 runs to 12 residues. The CDR3 DNA is TGCAGTTACTTGGCGGGGATTGAGACCCAGTACTTC. Translating gives CSYLAGIETQYF.

On this clonotype: A much larger clone is a single base away; this may be a read error. The chain is built from TRBV7-7 and TRBJ1-1; D is unresolved. Per the germline V gene, CDR1 is SSHAT and CDR2 is FNYEAQ (reference sequence). This CDR3 spans 13 amino acids. For the CDR3, the DNA is TGTGCTAGCAGCAGCCCGGATGGGACTGAAGCTTTCTTT. Residues: CASSSPDGTEAFF.

This clonotype was picked up many times. The chain employs TRBV30 and TRBJ2-5; D is undetermined. Germline V lookup: CDR1 GTSNPN, CDR2 SVGIG (reference sequence). The CDR3 has 10 amino acids. V was trimmed by 5 bases and J by 6 bases, leaving 7 bases between them. The CDR3 region is CAWGGKTQYF. In DNA form, the CDR3 reads TGTGCCTGGGGTGGCAAGACCCAGTACTTC.

The gene calls are TRBV15 and TRBJ2-2; maybe TRBD2 (5 bases). V lost 3 bases, J lost 3 bases, and 14 bases lay in between. CDR1 is LNHNV, CDR2 YYDKDF, per germline (reference sequence). The CDR3 has 16 residues. CDR3 residues: CATSRGTSSDTGELFF. The CDR3 DNA sequence: TGTGCCACCAGCAGGGGAACTAGTAGCGACACCGGGGAGCTGTTTTTT. Supplemented by reference TRBV15 and TRBJ2-2, the full variable domain reads DAMVIQNPRYQVTQFGKPVTLSCSQTLNHNVMYWYQQKSSQAPKLLFHYYDKDFNNEADTPDNFQSRRPNTSFCFLDIRSPGLGDTAMYLCATSRGTSSDTGELFFGEGSRLTVL.

V usage is TRBV28 and J usage is TRBJ1-4, with TRBD1 matching over 8 bases. The length of the CDR3 is 15 residues. The germline CDR1 and CDR2 sequences are MDHEN and SYDVKM. V lost 6 bases to trimming and J lost 3 bases; unmatched junction nucleotides: 6. The chain's CDR3 is CASSPGTGPNEKLFF. The CDR3 region has the DNA TGTGCCAGCAGCCCCGGGACAGGCCCTAATGAAAAACTGTTTTTT.

In this sample, this clonotype turned up many times. The chain combines TRBV20-1 with TRBJ2-3; D could derive from TRBD1 or TRBD2 (5 bases each). The V gene's germline CDR1 is DFQATT and CDR2 SNEGSKA (reference sequence). CDR3 size: 16 residues. Trimming shortened V by 5 bases and J by 2 bases, and 20 bases separated the two germline ends. CDR3 protein: CSAYEGRLGITDTQYF. For the CDR3, the DNA is TGCAGTGCTTATGAGGGACGATTAGGTATCACAGATACGCAGTATTTT.

Many counts were recorded for this clonotype. In DNA form, the CDR3 reads TGCGCCAGCCCCTCCCAAGACGGCCCGGGCAATCAGCCCCAGCATTTT. This translates into CASPSQDGPGNQPQHF. The gene calls are TRBV10-1 and TRBJ1-5, with unresolved D. Germline CDR1 is WNHNN and CDR2 is SYGVQD (reference sequence). Trimming stripped 8 bases from V and 2 bases from J, with 19 bases between. This CDR3 spans 16 amino acids.

This clonotype was seen at least ten times. The chain combines TRBV18 with TRBJ1-2, with 10 nucleotides matching TRBD1. Trimming took 4 bases from V and 5 from J; bases not matched to a gene: 13. The germline V gene has CDR1 KGHSH and CDR2 LQKENI. The CDR3 is 17 amino acids. The CDR3, as DNA: TGTGCCAGCTCACGGGACAGACCGGGACAGGGGCCTTATGGCTACACCTTC. This codes for CASSRDRPGQGPYGYTF.

This clonotype has more than one count but fewer than ten. The chain links TRBV7-9 to TRBJ2-3, with 10 bases lining up with TRBD2. The V gene end was trimmed by 2 bases and the J gene end by 1 base; junction bases not matched to a gene: 6. This CDR3 spans 17 amino acids. CDR1 SEHNR and CDR2 FQNEAQ come from the germline V gene (reference sequence). CDR3 amino acids: CASSLTLAGIRTDTQYF. In DNA form, the CDR3 reads TGTGCCAGCAGCTTAACACTAGCGGGAATACGCACAGATACGCAGTATTTT.

In its sample, this clonotype was seen many times. The chain recombines TRBV12-3 or TRBV12-4 with TRBJ2-1, with TRBD2 matching 9 bases. V lost 8 bases to trimming and J lost 6 bases; unmatched junction nucleotides: 8. The CDR3 is made up of 14 amino acids. The CDR3 nucleotides read TGTGCCAGCCATAGCGGGAGTTCGCGCAATGAGCAGTTCTTC. This codes for CASHSGSSRNEQFF.

The gene calls are TRBV9 and TRBJ2-7, with 7 bases that match TRBD1. Germline CDR1 is SGDLS and CDR2 is YYNGEE. The V and J ends lost 4 bases and 0 bases, in that order; junction bases with no gene match: 7. CDR3 size: 15 residues. CDR3 residues: CASSPRQGSSYEQYF. The CDR3 nucleotides are TGTGCCAGCAGCCCGAGACAGGGAAGCTCCTACGAGCAGTACTTC.